This TCR beta chain is from a study of T cell changes during pregnancy in multiple sclerosis. This CDR3 spans 14 amino acids. Trimming removed 6 bases at V and 9 bases at J, with 20 bases between. The germline V gene has CDR1 MGHDK and CDR2 SYGVNS. Assay: immunoSEQ multiplex PCR; the TCRdb copy retains only in-frame clones and omits some. This repertoire shows roughly 38,000 clones, roughly 90% found once; its top ten account for less than 6.5%. The chain recombines TRBV25-1 with TRBJ1-1; D is possibly TRBD1 (5 bases). The origin of this receptor is a female donor in good health, enrolled as a control in a pregnancy study. The sample was peripheral blood, taken in the third trimester of pregnancy. CDR3 sequence: CASSNQERGPKAFF. The CDR3 region has the DNA TGTGCCAGCAGCAATCAGGAGCGGGGACCGAAAGCTTTCTTT. Supplemented by reference TRBV25-1 and TRBJ1-1, the full variable domain reads EADIYQTPRYLVIGTGKKITLECSQTMGHDKMYWYQQDPGMELHLIHYSYGVNSTEKGDLSSESTVSRIRTEHFPLTLESARPSHTSQYLCASSNQERGPKAFFGQGTRLTVV.